This T cell receptor beta chain was found in a study of regulatory T cells in long-lasting Graves disease. This clonotype occurred many times. Its antigen is currently unknown. Arm-PCR with iRepertoire HTBI primers amplified the CDR3 regions for these TCR beta libraries. Each CDR3 protein gets one entry after TCRdb re-called the multiplex PCR reads with MiXCR. The table has hundreds of thousands of distinct CDR3 sequences, less than 25% seen once. General observations from the study: It was in persistent disease that TRBV28, TRBJ1-2 and TRBJ2-5 were favored.

After removal of 4 bases from V and 1 base from J, the junction contained 3 bases not matched to a gene. The CDR3 is 15 residues long. Germline V CDR1 and CDR2: SGHRS, YFSETQ. Noted time point: persistent/refractory GD, antithyroid drugs over 5 years with positive TRAb. TCR sequences were obtained from RNA taken from PBMCs. The rearrangement joins TRBV5-1 to TRBJ1-5; the match to TRBD1 covers 9 bases. Here the sequenced sample was peripheral blood mononuclear cells (PBMCs), taken when the disease was refractory, from a patient treated with antithyroid drugs. This clonotype was obtained from a female donor with Graves disease. The DNA of the CDR3 is TGCGCCAGCAGCATGGGGACAGGGAGCAATCAGCCCCAGCATTTT. Its protein product is CASSMGTGSNQPQHF.